This T cell receptor beta chain stems from a study of cytomegalovirus exposure and HLA in healthy donors. For the study at large: A prior study identified approximately 120 million unique TCR beta sequences from roughly 170 million T cells. Study findings and constraints: In an earlier analysis, productive rearrangement rates for most beta V segments clustered near 87% or 30%. The study recorded around 160 TCR beta chains that were cytomegalovirus-associated.

Germline V gives CDR1 SGHRS, CDR2 YFSETQ. With 0 bases clipped from V and 1 base from J, the junction kept 1 base outside the gene matches. The CDR3 spans 16 residues. The study ran its PCR with 60 Vbeta and 13 Jbeta primers. As processed by the authors: A later analysis counted around 74 million unique TCR beta chains, about 11 million shared. Sequenced by immunoSEQ multiplex PCR; TCRdb stores in-frame clones only, minus some. V, J and clone size are those of that table, while D and trimming were read from the DNA. This table holds over 80,000 clones, 65% to 80% found once. Details on this clone: What it recognizes is unknown.

This chain uses TRBV5-1 with TRBJ2-6; 7 bases are a match to TRBD1. Sequenced: PBMCs. The TCR sequence derives from a man aged 35 to 55 in good health and CMV-seronegative. The CDR3 protein is CASSLGQGSGANVLTF. The CDR3, as DNA: TGCGCCAGCAGCTTGGGACAGGGTTCTGGGGCCAACGTCCTGACTTTC.